This T cell receptor (beta chain) was recorded in a study of control samples from healthy donors and cancer patients. Produced via immunoSEQ multiplex PCR; TCRdb's table is partial and in-frame only. The sample carries under 80,000 clones, 80% to 95% recorded once. The receptor was derived from a woman between 40 and 55 years old with lung cancer. The source material was PBMCs.

In DNA, the CDR3 is TGTGCCAGCAGCCAATGGAACAGCGATACGGAGACCCAGTACTTC. Protein sequence: CASSQWNSDTETQYF. This chain joins TRBV16 and TRBJ2-5; no reliable D call. Germline V gene sequence: CDR1 KGHSY, CDR2 FQNENV. Trimming shortened V by 1 base and J by 5 bases, and 14 bases separated the two germline ends. The CDR3 loop spans 15 amino acids.